This T cell receptor beta chain was observed in a study of Ad26.COV2.S vaccination and SARS-CoV-2 variants (dated by TCRdb to about 2021). Regarding the complete study: Sequencing of the TCRbeta repertoire served to evaluate the specificity and breadth of SARS-CoV-2-reactive T cell receptors following Ad26.COV2.S vaccination. A total of 32 samples were included in the TCR-sequenced set, comprising some 20 Ad26.COV2.S vaccine recipients, 5 placebo recipients and 8 SARS-CoV-2 convalescent individuals.

Beyond this particular receptor, the publication reports: The authors noted that total T cell responses may have been underestimated by the TCR breadth and depth analyses. Vaccine and placebo recipients had similar non-spike TCR breadth, a finding consistent with the vaccine containing only spike. Ad26.COV2.S recipients had higher spike-specific TCR breadth than placebo recipients (P = 0.0014). Substantial breadth of spike-specific CD8+ and CD4+ T cell responses was reported after vaccination.

The CDR3 holds 16 amino acids from the cysteine to the phenylalanine. Only the CDR3 DNA is retained, 48 bases long and in frame from the first base. Sequences ENHRY (CDR1) and SYGVKD (CDR2) are obtained from the germline V gene. Cut back by 5 bases and 3 bases, the V and J ends lie 17 bases apart. With respect to this clone: Its antigen target is currently unknown. Base qualities are not at hand, and no much larger clone is one base apart.

The immunoSEQ Assay was used to sequence TCRbeta CDR3 regions. After extraction, genomic DNA underwent amplification by bias-controlled multiplex PCR, followed by high-throughput sequencing. The authors processed their data as follows. To quantify the absolute abundance of each unique TCRbeta CDR3 region, sequences were collapsed and filtered. Usable DNA was measured by amplifying reference genes present in all nucleated cells, and TCRbeta template counts were normalized to that usable DNA to estimate T cell fraction. Repertoire TCRs were annotated as SARS-CoV-2-specific by exact matching of V gene, CDR3 amino acid sequence and J gene to a known reactive TCR set. The reference SARS-CoV-2 TCR set was obtained from MIRA and was filtered for enrichment in COVID-19-positive ImmuneCODE repertoires, whereby public or cross-reactive TCRs were removed. Using the MIRA antigens, annotated TCRs were further analysed by specific ORF or by position within an ORF. Breadth was defined as the number of annotated unique rearrangements divided by the total number of unique productive rearrangements, and depth was defined as the summed frequency of the annotated unique rearrangements. TCR breadth was compared between groups using two-sided Wilcoxon rank-sum tests. The table comes from immuneACCESS by way of TCRdb, which keeps in-frame sequences with V and J called. Part of the clones is missing from these tables; in studies checked, under half for an unresolved V gene and the rest for unknown reasons. V and J calls and clone size follow that table, whereas D and trimming were derived from the DNA. Here the sample has more than 150,000 clones; roughly 87% occur a single time. Around 6.1% of the sample lies in the top ten.

The label giving this sample's time point can be read as: individuals recovered from natural SARS-CoV-2 infection. Material: peripheral blood, obtained after recovery from COVID-19. The sequence links TRBV10-3 to TRBJ1-3; the D segment cannot be called with confidence. The sequence came from a human donor who had recovered from COVID-19. The bases read TGTGCCATCAGTTTCCCCCGAAACGACGGTGGAAACACCATATATTTT. Its protein is CAISFPRNDGGNTIYF.